This T cell receptor (beta chain) was sequenced during a study of blood T cell repertoires in COVID-19. The overall study: Acute and convalescent COVID-19 specimens originated in the United States, Italy and Spain. PBMCs, B-cell-depleted T cells, or T cells were the source of the cDNA or gDNA that made up the material.

Original data processing: Estimation of nucleated cell counts was performed using reference gene primer amplification. The table came from immunoSEQ multiplex PCR; TCRdb's copy has only in-frame clones and leaves some out. That table furnishes V, J and clone size, whereas the DNA furnished D and trimming. The sample lists 75,000 to 85,000 clones; about 90% were seen once. With 1 base clipped from V and 6 bases from J, the junction kept 5 bases outside the gene matches. The CDR3 spans 14 residues. Germline V gene sequence: CDR1 SGHVS, CDR2 FQNEAQ. The chain couples TRBV7-8 to TRBJ2-7; 8 bases fit TRBD1. The sample consisted of peripheral blood. The receptor was isolated from a man in his forties or fifties with active COVID-19. For the CDR3, the DNA is TGTGCCAGCAGCTTAGTGGGGACAGGACCCGAGCAGTACTTC. It yields the protein CASSLVGTGPEQYF.